This TCR beta chain was recorded in a study of T cells in Graves' hyperthyroidism and ophthalmopathy. Findings and limits, study-wide: Blood also held most thyroid clonotypes expanded beyond 0.001.

This clonotype was detected many times. The antigen remains undetermined. TCR beta CDR3 region amplification was performed from RNA transcripts. HTBI primers were employed in a first-round RT-PCR of the TCR CDR3. TCRdb analysed the multiplex PCR reads with MiXCR anew, one entry per CDR3 protein. The data show 500,000 to 600,000 distinct CDR3 sequences, with around 42% seen just once and more than 7% held by the top ten. The study enrolled patients aged 18 to 65 with newly diagnosed hyperthyroidism of under 2 months' duration. The receptor was isolated from a woman under 30 with Graves' hyperthyroidism. Sequencing was done on a sample of peripheral blood or thyroid tissue (not recorded which).

The CDR3 DNA sequence: TGTGCCAGCAGTGACTCGCTTCAGGGAGGGCCCTCTGGGGCCAACGTCCTGACTTTC. Its translation is CASSDSLQGGPSGANVLTF. V usage is TRBV6-4 and J usage is TRBJ2-6, with 7 bases aligning to TRBD2. CDR3 length: 19 amino acids. The V gene's germline CDR1 is MRHNA and CDR2 SNTAGT. The V segment lost 0 bases and the J segment 0 bases; nucleotides outside the gene matches: 8.